This T cell receptor (beta chain) appears in the sequencing data of a study of blood T cell repertoires in COVID-19. Per the study methods: Reference gene primer amplification gave nucleated cell count estimates. Using immunoSEQ multiplex PCR, the repertoire was profiled, and TCRdb retains in-frame clones only, with some absent. V, J and clone size are those of that table, while D and trimming were read from the DNA. The data show roughly 200,000 clones, around 85% seen once. CDR1 is SGDLS, CDR2 YYNGEE, per germline. The CDR3 loop spans 14 amino acids. V lost 3 bases, J lost 11 bases, and 7 bases stayed unmatched. Clinical histories supplied by participants themselves formed the basis of cohort assignment. Recovery among Cohort 3 donors was established by two negative PCRs, clearance, or symptom resolution.

The sequenced sample consisted of PBMCs or T cells enriched from blood (not recorded which). The J gene is TRBJ1-5, the V gene TRBV9; 11 nucleotides agree with TRBD1. This clonotype was obtained from a middle-aged man who had recovered from COVID-19. The CDR3 nucleotides are TGTGCCAGCAGCGCCGGGACAGGGGGACTCGCCCAGCATTTT. It specifies CASSAGTGGLAQHF. The whole variable domain, filled in from reference TRBV9 and TRBJ1-5, reads DSGVTQTPKHLITATGQRVTLRCSPRSGDLSVYWYQQSLDQGLQFLIQYYNGEERAKGNILERFSAQQFPDLHSELNLSSLELGDSALYFCASSAGTGGLAQHFGDGTRLSIL.